Each of the 20 T cell receptor beta chains below was sequenced from the same sample in a study of OX40 agonist ivuxolimab in advanced cancers. Generated by immunoSEQ multiplex PCR, the TCRdb table keeps only in-frame clones and is missing some. The sample contains roughly 70,000 clones, 80% to 85% of which appear only once. This material consisted of CD4+ or CD8+ T cells sorted from blood, taken in a trial of the OX40 agonist ivuxolimab. Receptor source: an adult with an advanced solid tumor such as melanoma, head and neck, liver or kidney cancer.

This clone was observed a handful of times. The chain combines TRBV7-8 with TRBJ2-1; D is undetermined. The CDR3 contains 17 residues. The V end was cut by 5 bases, the J end by 2 bases, with 19 bases between. The V gene's germline CDR1 is SGHVS and CDR2 FQNEAQ. CDR3 bases: TGTGCCAGCAGCCAAGAACCCGACACCAATCCCTACAATGAGCAGTTCTTC. This sequence encodes CASSQEPDTNPYNEQFF.

The J gene is TRBJ2-5, the V gene TRBV7-6; 8 bases match TRBD2. Per germline, CDR1 SGHVS and CDR2 FNYEAQ. The ends lost 1 base at V and 5 bases at J; junction bases unmatched: 9. The CDR3 is made up of 16 amino acids. The CDR3 here is CASSLGGAGAGETQYF. The DNA of the CDR3 is TGTGCCAGCAGCTTAGGAGGAGCGGGAGCGGGGGAGACCCAGTACTTC.

The chain combines TRBV2 with TRBJ1-1; 7 bases map to TRBD1. Germline trimming cut 4 bases from V and 0 bases from J; bases unmatched to any gene: 2. The germline V gene has CDR1 SNHLY and CDR2 FYNNEI. This CDR3 region has 14 residues. For the CDR3, the DNA is TGTGCCAGCAGTGGGGACAGATTGAACACTGAAGCTTTCTTT. Translated, it gives CASSGDRLNTEAFF.

This clone has just one count. The J gene is TRBJ2-7, the V gene TRBV6-1, with 11 positions matching TRBD1. The germline V gene has CDR1 MNHNS and CDR2 SASEGT. The CDR3 sequence is 15 residues long. V lost 6 bases to trimming and J lost 2 bases; unmatched junction nucleotides: 6. The CDR3 sequence: CASSGRDRGTYEQYF. CDR3 DNA: TGTGCCAGCAGCGGGAGGGACAGGGGGACCTACGAGCAGTACTTC.

This clone appeared once. One junction end does not reproduce the germline sequence, and a read error may be involved. V is TRBV5-1 and J is TRBJ2-2; no definite D call. The CDR3 consists of 13 residues. The germline CDR1 and CDR2 sequences are SGHRS and YFSETQ. The CDR3 DNA is TGCGCCAGCAGCTTGGCCAACAGCGGGGAGCTGTTTTTT. Amino acids: CASSLANSGELFF.

V and J are TRBV2 and TRBJ1-5; D remains unclear. This CDR3 comprises 15 residues. The germline V and J ends were trimmed by 2 bases and 0 bases, with 8 bases remaining between them. Germline CDR1 is SNHLY and CDR2 is FYNNEI. The CDR3 protein is CASSEFRYSNQPQHF. DNA of the CDR3: TGTGCCAGCAGTGAATTCAGGTATAGCAATCAGCCCCAGCATTTT.

The J gene is TRBJ1-1, the V gene TRBV28; D perhaps matches TRBD1 (5 bases). In germline, CDR1 is MDHEN, CDR2 SYDVKM. CDR3 length equals 13 residues. V lost 7 bases to trimming and J lost 0 bases, with 9 bases between them. As DNA, the CDR3 is TGTGCCAGCACTCGACAGATGAACACTGAAGCTTTCTTT. Protein sequence: CASTRQMNTEAFF.

The V and J genes are TRBV7-2 and TRBJ2-1; the match to TRBD2 covers 13 bases. Germline values: CDR1 SGHTA, CDR2 FQGNSA. This CDR3 has 17 residues. The V segment lost 0 bases and the J segment 5 bases; nucleotides outside the gene matches: 4. Here the CDR3 DNA reads TGTGCCAGCAGCTTAGCGGGGACTAGCGGGGTAGACAATGAGCAGTTCTTC. This gives the protein CASSLAGTSGVDNEQFF. Filled out from reference TRBV7-2 and TRBJ2-1, the complete variable domain reads GAGVSQSPSNKVTEKGKDVELRCDPISGHTALYWYRQSLGQGLEFLIYFQGNSAPDKSGLPSDRFSAERTGGSVSTLTIQRTQQEDSAVYLCASSLAGTSGVDNEQFFGPGTRLTVL.

The rearrangement joins TRBV7-9 to TRBJ2-2; D might be TRBD2 (6 bases). The V gene's germline CDR1 is SEHNR and CDR2 FQNEAQ (reference sequence). V lost 1 base and J 4 bases, leaving 7 bases between the germline ends. This CDR3 contains 14 residues. The CDR3 DNA sequence: TGTGCCAGCAGCTTAGTAGCGGTCACCGGGGAGCTGTTTTTT. As protein: CASSLVAVTGELFF.

The chain combines TRBV6-1 with TRBJ1-1, with TRBD1 matching over 7 bases. The germline CDR1 and CDR2 sequences are MNHNS and SASEGT. This CDR3 spans 15 amino acids. Unmatched junction bases numbered 11, after V lost 7 bases and J lost 3 bases. The CDR3 sequence is CASIPRPRGHTEAFF. The DNA of the CDR3 is TGTGCCAGCATCCCTAGACCAAGGGGGCACACTGAAGCTTTCTTT.

The V gene is TRBV5-1, the J gene TRBJ2-6; D gene uncertain. The V end lost 0 bases, the J end lost 0 bases, and 10 bases lay between the germline ends. CDR1 and CDR2 (germline): SGHRS, YFSETQ. The CDR3 contains 17 residues. The CDR3 protein is CASSLGGPRSGANVLTF. The CDR3 bases are TGCGCCAGCAGCTTGGGCGGACCGCGCTCTGGGGCCAACGTCCTGACTTTC.

This clone was observed once. V usage is TRBV15 and J usage is TRBJ2-1, with TRBD2 matching 8 bases. Per germline, CDR1 LNHNV and CDR2 YYDKDF (reference sequence). The ends lost 5 bases at V and 9 bases at J; junction bases unmatched: 12. The CDR3 sequence is 15 residues long. The CDR3 sequence: CATSRRGGPQVEQFF. In DNA form, the CDR3 reads TGTGCCACCAGCCGCCGGGGGGGCCCGCAGGTTGAGCAGTTCTTC.

The chain carries TRBV11-2 and TRBJ1-3; D perhaps matches TRBD1 (5 bases). V gave up 1 base and J gave up 0 bases, with 13 bases separating them. CDR3 size: 17 residues. The germline V gene has CDR1 SGHAT and CDR2 FQNNGV. This CDR3 is CASSLVGAGGSGNTIYF. The CDR3, as DNA: TGTGCCAGCAGCTTAGTTGGGGCAGGAGGCTCTGGAAACACCATATATTTT.

The V call is TRBV15, the J call TRBJ2-1, with 8 bases fitting TRBD2. Germline CDR1 LNHNV, CDR2 YYDKDF (reference sequence). The CDR3 has 15 amino acids. Trimming at V came to 0 bases and at J to 8 bases, leaving 6 bases not matched to a gene. CDR3 loop: CATSRDPGGADEQFF. CDR3 DNA: TGTGCCACCAGCAGAGATCCGGGAGGGGCTGATGAGCAGTTCTTC. The full variable domain, its missing parts supplied by reference TRBV15 and TRBJ2-1, is DAMVIQNPRYQVTQFGKPVTLSCSQTLNHNVMYWYQQKSSQAPKLLFHYYDKDFNNEADTPDNFQSRRPNTSFCFLDIRSPGLGDTAMYLCATSRDPGGADEQFFGPGTRLTVL.

This rearrangement joins TRBV27 to TRBJ1-6; a possible D gene is TRBD1 (5 bases). V shed 3 bases and J shed 7 bases, with 19 bases lying between them. The germline V gene encodes CDR1 MNHEY and CDR2 SMNVEV (reference sequence). The CDR3 extends over 17 amino acids. CDR3 sequence: CASSFQDNWEGNSPLHF. CDR3 in DNA: TGTGCCAGCAGTTTTCAGGACAATTGGGAGGGGAATTCACCCCTCCACTTT.

The chain links TRBV9 to TRBJ1-3; D is unresolved. Per germline, CDR1 SGDLS and CDR2 YYNGEE. V gave up 1 base and J gave up 0 bases, with 5 bases separating them. CDR3 length: 14 amino acids. This CDR3 reads CASSVYVSGNTIYF. CDR3 nucleotide sequence: TGTGCCAGCAGCGTATATGTCTCTGGAAACACCATATATTTT.

This clone was picked up a small number of times. The rearrangement links TRBV7-9 to TRBJ2-1; 7 nucleotides agree with TRBD2. Germline values: CDR1 SEHNR, CDR2 FQNEAQ (reference sequence). Losses at the gene ends were 5 bases for V and 6 bases for J; bases not matched to a gene: 16. This CDR3 is built from 17 residues. CDR3 nucleotide sequence: TGTGCCAGCAGCCCACGCTCTGGAGCGGGGATTACCAATGAGCAGTTCTTC. Encoded protein: CASSPRSGAGITNEQFF.

V gene TRBV5-1 combines with J gene TRBJ2-5; D unclear. V lost 0 bases and J lost 0, with 6 bases in between. There are 14 residues in the CDR3. Looked up from germline, CDR1 is SGHRS and CDR2 is YFSETQ. CDR3 loop: CASSLDGYQETQYF. CDR3 DNA: TGCGCCAGCAGCTTGGATGGGTACCAAGAGACCCAGTACTTC.

This sequence joins TRBV19 and TRBJ2-7; the match to TRBD1 covers 7 bases. The CDR3 runs to 14 residues. V shed 5 bases, J shed 4 bases, and the junction held 8 bases outside the gene matches. The germline gives CDR1 LNHDA, CDR2 SQIVND (reference sequence). The DNA for the CDR3 is TGTGCCAGTAGTCCCCTGGGGACAGTGTACGAGCAGTACTTC. It codes for CASSPLGTVYEQYF.

This clone has only one observation. This rearrangement joins TRBV5-3 to TRBJ2-2; D is possibly TRBD2 (6 bases). TRBV5-3 is placed among ORFs of uncertain function. With 4 bases removed from V and 5 bases from J, the gap between germline ends came to 15 bases. The CDR3 has 15 residues. The CDR3 is CARSPRRVVTGELFF. CDR3 DNA: TGTGCCAGAAGCCCGAGGAGGGTTGTGACCGGGGAGCTGTTTTTT.